The 17 T cell receptor beta chains below come from one sample, sequenced in a study of shared clonotypes between healthy human individuals. TCRdb keeps only in-frame clones here, not all; method: immunoSEQ multiplex PCR. The sample includes about 2 million clones, roughly 96% of them seen just once. Specimen: naive CD4+ T cells sorted from blood. Subset defined: CD45RA+ positively selected. These receptors were obtained from a man aged 18 to 29 in good health.

This chain uses TRBV5-1 with TRBJ2-5, with D possibly being TRBD1 or TRBD2 (5 bases each). The CDR3 runs 15 residues. CDR1 SGHRS and CDR2 YFSETQ come from the germline V gene. V dropped 4 bases and J dropped 0 bases, with 13 bases sitting between them. CDR3 sequence: CASSQVGTNQETQYF. CDR3 DNA sequence: TGCGCCAGCAGCCAAGTAGGGACGAACCAAGAGACCCAGTACTTC.

This rearrangement joins TRBV5-5 to TRBJ2-6; D may be TRBD2 (5 bases). The V gene's germline CDR1 is SGHKS and CDR2 YYEKEE (reference sequence). There are 15 residues in the CDR3. Trimming shortened V by 2 bases and J by 5 bases, and 11 bases separated the two germline ends. The CDR3 sequence is CASSFGPSWANVLTF. CDR3 DNA: TGTGCCAGCAGCTTCGGACCTAGCTGGGCCAACGTCCTGACTTTC. The full variable domain, in which reference TRBV5-5 and TRBJ2-6 provide the parts outside the CDR3, is DAGVTQSPTHLIKTRGQQVTLRCSPISGHKSVSWYQQVLGQGPQFIFQYYEKEERGRGNFPDRFSARQFPNYSSELNVNALLLGDSALYLCASSFGPSWANVLTFGAGSRLTVL.

The chain employs TRBV11-2 and TRBJ2-1; 11 nucleotides line up with TRBD2. The germline V gene encodes CDR1 SGHAT and CDR2 FQNNGV. This CDR3 is 15 amino acids long. V lost 3 bases, J lost 6 bases, and 4 bases stayed unmatched. The CDR3 DNA follows: TGTGCCAGCAGCTTCCGTAGCGGGGGGGGCAATGAGCAGTTCTTC. It translates to CASSFRSGGGNEQFF. Full variable domain (rest looked up from reference TRBV11-2 and TRBJ2-1): EAGVAQSPRYKIIEKRQSVAFWCNPISGHATLYWYQQILGQGPKLLIQFQNNGVVDDSQLPKDRFSAERLKGVDSTLKIQPAKLEDSAVYLCASSFRSGGGNEQFFGPGTRLTVL.

V and J are TRBV6-5 and TRBJ2-7; 9 nucleotides align to TRBD1. This CDR3 is built from 15 residues. Trimming took 6 bases from V and 5 from J; bases not matched to a gene: 11. Germline CDR1 and CDR2: MNHEY and SVGAGI. CDR3 amino acids: CASSFTVTGGHEQYF. CDR3 sequence (DNA): TGTGCCAGCAGCTTTACGGTGACAGGGGGACACGAGCAGTACTTC.

This chain joins TRBV5-1 and TRBJ2-5, with a tentative D call TRBD2 (5 bases). The J call is in doubt because the DNA end fits TRBJ2-7 better. The CDR3 is 16 residues long. The germline CDR1 and CDR2 sequences are SGHRS and YFSETQ. DNA for the CDR3: TGCGCCAGCAGCCATTATGGAGGCTCACTGGTTTACGAGCAGTACTTC. Its protein product is CASSHYGGSLVYEQYF.

The gene calls are TRBV2 and TRBJ1-1, with 7 nucleotides matching TRBD1. CDR3 length equals 15 residues. The V and J ends lost 0 bases and 3 bases, in that order; junction bases with no gene match: 4. Germline CDR1 and CDR2: SNHLY and FYNNEI. The DNA for the CDR3 is TGTGCCAGCAGTGAAGCTGGGACAGCATACACTGAAGCTTTCTTT. Its protein is CASSEAGTAYTEAFF.

The chain employs TRBV7-2 and TRBJ2-1; D gene unclear. The CDR3 length is 14 residues. Germline V gene data show CDR1 as SGHTA and CDR2 as FQGNSA. V was clipped by 0 bases and J by 2 bases, with 5 bases between them. The CDR3 spells CASSLAITYNEQFF. CDR3 DNA sequence: TGTGCCAGCAGCTTAGCGATCACCTACAATGAGCAGTTCTTC.

The CDR3 bases are TGTGCCAGCAGTTACGGAGGGGTCCAGAACACTGAAGCTTTCTTT. It is translated as CASSYGGVQNTEAFF. V and J are TRBV6-5 and TRBJ1-1; a weak D match, TRBD1 (5 bases). V was shortened by 2 bases and J by 1 base, with 11 bases between the two germline ends. The CDR3 covers 15 residues. Germline V gene data show CDR1 as MNHEY and CDR2 as SVGAGI.

The rearrangement links TRBV5-1 to TRBJ2-3; the match to TRBD1 covers 9 bases. V trimming: 4 bases; J trimming: 0 bases; junction bases outside the gene matches: 18. This CDR3 has 20 residues. Germline CDR1 is SGHRS and CDR2 is YFSETQ. The CDR3 DNA reads as TGCGCCAGCAGCGGCCCGGGACAGGGAATCTTTATGACTAGCACAGATACGCAGTATTTT. It is translated as CASSGPGQGIFMTSTDTQYF.

V usage is TRBV7-2 and J usage is TRBJ1-3; D uncertain. The germline V and J ends were trimmed by 0 bases and 4 bases, with 10 bases remaining between them. This CDR3 is built from 15 residues. Germline CDR1 reads SGHTA; CDR2 reads FQGNSA. CDR3 amino acids: CASSLAPASGNTIYF. In nucleotides, the CDR3 is TGTGCCAGCAGCTTAGCGCCTGCCTCGGGAAACACCATATATTTT. The variable domain in full, completed from reference TRBV7-2 and TRBJ1-3, reads GAGVSQSPSNKVTEKGKDVELRCDPISGHTALYWYRQSLGQGLEFLIYFQGNSAPDKSGLPSDRFSAERTGGSVSTLTIQRTQQEDSAVYLCASSLAPASGNTIYFGEGSWLTVV.

Of note for this clone: The same CDR3 arises from other DNA sequences in this sample as well. The chain links TRBV2 to TRBJ2-7; TRBD1 matches at 10 bases. The CDR3 is made up of 14 amino acids. V was pared by 6 bases and J by 2 bases, with 4 bases of the junction left unmatched. The germline V gene encodes CDR1 SNHLY and CDR2 FYNNEI. The CDR3 sequence: CASSDGQGAYEQYF. The DNA of the CDR3 is TGTGCCAGCAGCGATGGACAGGGGGCCTACGAGCAGTACTTC.

This sequence joins TRBV28 and TRBJ1-1; 7 bases are shared with TRBD1. The CDR3 is made up of 16 amino acids. The germline V gene has CDR1 MDHEN and CDR2 SYDVKM. Trimming removed 3 bases from V and 6 bases from J; junction bases left unmatched: 13. CDR3 nucleotides: TGTGCCAGCAGTTTGTACATATTCACAGGGGCCGCTGAAGCTTTCTTT. Translated, it gives CASSLYIFTGAAEAFF.

This clone was detected a few times. The rearrangement links TRBV5-8 to TRBJ2-3; TRBD2 might be the D (5 bases). Germline loops: CDR1 SGHTS, CDR2 YDEGEE. V lost 4 bases, J lost 6 bases, and 12 bases lay in between. The CDR3 contains 13 residues. The CDR3 region has the DNA TGTGCCAGCAGCCTCGAGGTAGCGGATACGCAGTATTTT. It specifies CASSLEVADTQYF.

As regards this clone: Within the sample, other DNA sequences also encode this same CDR3. The chain employs TRBV18 and TRBJ2-5; D perhaps matches TRBD2 (6 bases). In germline, CDR1 is KGHSH, CDR2 LQKENI. Trimming cost V 4 bases and J 1 base, with 10 bases left between them. The length of the CDR3 is 14 residues. The CDR3 region is CASSRGTAQETQYF. The CDR3 DNA reads as TGTGCCAGCTCACGGGGGACTGCCCAAGAGACCCAGTACTTC.

The CDR3 DNA follows: TGTGCCATCAGTATTAGCGGATACACAGATACGCAGTATTTT. Translating gives CAISISGYTDTQYF. This chain connects TRBV10-3 to TRBJ2-3; the D gene is possibly TRBD2 (6 bases). This CDR3 is built from 14 residues. Germline CDR1 reads ENHRY; CDR2 reads SYGVKD. Trimming removed 5 bases at V and 2 bases at J, with 11 bases between.

This clone was counted a few times. The rearrangement joins TRBV5-1 to TRBJ2-5; a weak D match, TRBD2 (6 bases). The ends were cut back, 4 bases at V and 1 base at J, with 8 bases in the middle. This CDR3 contains 13 residues. Germline assignment: CDR1 SGHRS and CDR2 YFSETQ. This CDR3 reads CASSGGLQETQYF. The CDR3 DNA sequence: TGCGCCAGCAGCGGGGGACTCCAAGAGACCCAGTACTTC.

J is TRBJ2-7 and V is TRBV2, with D tentatively TRBD1 (6 bases). The germline V gene encodes CDR1 SNHLY and CDR2 FYNNEI. The V and J ends lost 11 bases and 3 bases respectively, with 11 bases between them. The CDR3 runs 11 residues. The CDR3 DNA follows: TGTGCCGGGGGCCGGGACTACGAGCAGTACTTC. It specifies CAGGRDYEQYF.